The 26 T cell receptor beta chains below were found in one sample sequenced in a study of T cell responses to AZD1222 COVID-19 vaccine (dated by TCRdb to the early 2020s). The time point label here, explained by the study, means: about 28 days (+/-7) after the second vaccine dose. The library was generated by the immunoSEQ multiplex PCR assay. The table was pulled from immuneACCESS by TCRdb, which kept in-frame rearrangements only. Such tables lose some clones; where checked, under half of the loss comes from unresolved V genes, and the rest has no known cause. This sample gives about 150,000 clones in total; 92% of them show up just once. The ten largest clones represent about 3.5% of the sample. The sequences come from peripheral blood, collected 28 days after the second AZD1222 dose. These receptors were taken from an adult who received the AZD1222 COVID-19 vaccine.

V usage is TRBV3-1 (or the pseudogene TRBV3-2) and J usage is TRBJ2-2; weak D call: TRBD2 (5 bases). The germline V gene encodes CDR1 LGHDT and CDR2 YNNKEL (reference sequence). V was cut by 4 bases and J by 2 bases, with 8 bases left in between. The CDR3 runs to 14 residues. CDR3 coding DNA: TGTGCCAGCAGCCCGCGGGCCAACACCGGGGAGCTGTTTTTT. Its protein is CASSPRANTGELFF.

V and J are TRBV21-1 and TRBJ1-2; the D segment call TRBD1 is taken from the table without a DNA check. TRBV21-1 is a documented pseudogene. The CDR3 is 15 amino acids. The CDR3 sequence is CASSKGWTSNYGYTF. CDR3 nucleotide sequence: TGTGCCAGCAGCAAAGGTTGGACATCCAACTATGGCTACACCTTC.

This CDR3 reads CASRLMGTQGLNTEAFF. The CDR3 coding sequence is TGTGCCAGCAGACTTATGGGTACACAGGGCTTGAACACTGAAGCTTTCTTT. The chain recombines TRBV28 with TRBJ1-1, with D possibly being TRBD1 (6 bases). The CDR3 totals 17 residues. Germline V gene data show CDR1 as MDHEN and CDR2 as SYDVKM. Trimming pared 6 bases from V and 0 bases from J, leaving 20 bases between.

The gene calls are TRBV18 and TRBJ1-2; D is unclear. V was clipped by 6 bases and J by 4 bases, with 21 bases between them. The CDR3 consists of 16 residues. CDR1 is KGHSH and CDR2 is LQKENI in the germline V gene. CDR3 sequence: CASSPPGEGVSYGYTF. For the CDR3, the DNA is TGTGCCAGCTCTCCTCCTGGGGAGGGCGTTAGCTATGGCTACACCTTC.

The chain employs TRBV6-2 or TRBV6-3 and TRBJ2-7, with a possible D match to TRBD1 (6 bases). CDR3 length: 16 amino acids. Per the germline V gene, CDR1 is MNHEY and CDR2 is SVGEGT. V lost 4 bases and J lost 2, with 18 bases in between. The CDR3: CASSSPRTAAPYEQYF. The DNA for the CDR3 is TGTGCCAGCAGTTCCCCTAGGACAGCGGCCCCCTACGAGCAGTACTTC.

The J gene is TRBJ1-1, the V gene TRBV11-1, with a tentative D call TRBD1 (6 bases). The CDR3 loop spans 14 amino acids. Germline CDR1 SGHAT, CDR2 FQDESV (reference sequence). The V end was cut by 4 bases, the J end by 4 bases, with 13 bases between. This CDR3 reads CASSSNRVGTEAFF. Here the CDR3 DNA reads TGTGCCAGCAGCTCAAACAGGGTTGGCACTGAAGCTTTCTTT.

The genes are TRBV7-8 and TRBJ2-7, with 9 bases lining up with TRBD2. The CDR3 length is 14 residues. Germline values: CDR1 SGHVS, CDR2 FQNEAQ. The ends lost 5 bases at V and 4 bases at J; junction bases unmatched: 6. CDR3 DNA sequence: TGTGCCAGCAGCCTAAGGACTAGCGTGTACGAGCAGTACTTC. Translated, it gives CASSLRTSVYEQYF.

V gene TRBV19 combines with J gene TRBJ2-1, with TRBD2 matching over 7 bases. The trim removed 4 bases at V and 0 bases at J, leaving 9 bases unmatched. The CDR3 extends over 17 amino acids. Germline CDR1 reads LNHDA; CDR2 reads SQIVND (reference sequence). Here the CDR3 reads CASSSRSGVSSYNEQFF. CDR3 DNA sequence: TGTGCCAGTAGTAGCCGAAGCGGGGTGAGCTCCTACAATGAGCAGTTCTTC.

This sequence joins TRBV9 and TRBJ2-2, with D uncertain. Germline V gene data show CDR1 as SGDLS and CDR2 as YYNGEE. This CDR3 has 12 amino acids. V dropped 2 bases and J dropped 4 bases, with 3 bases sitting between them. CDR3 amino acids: CASSVSTGELFF. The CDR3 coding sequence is TGTGCCAGCAGCGTGAGCACCGGGGAGCTGTTTTTT.

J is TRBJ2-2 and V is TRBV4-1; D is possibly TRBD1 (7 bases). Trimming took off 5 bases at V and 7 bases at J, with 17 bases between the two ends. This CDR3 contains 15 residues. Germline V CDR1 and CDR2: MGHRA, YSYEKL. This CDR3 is CASSAQAGGGGELFF. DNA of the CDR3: TGCGCCAGCAGCGCCCAGGCAGGGGGAGGCGGGGAGCTGTTTTTT.

In DNA, the CDR3 is TGTGCCAGCAGCTTAGACCTAGCGGGATACAATGAGCAGTTCTTC. It codes for CASSLDLAGYNEQFF. The gene calls are TRBV7-2 and TRBJ2-1; TRBD2 matches 9 bases. CDR3 length equals 15 residues. The V gene's germline CDR1 is SGHTA and CDR2 FQGNSA. V dropped 1 base and J dropped 4; count of bases not matched to a gene: 2.

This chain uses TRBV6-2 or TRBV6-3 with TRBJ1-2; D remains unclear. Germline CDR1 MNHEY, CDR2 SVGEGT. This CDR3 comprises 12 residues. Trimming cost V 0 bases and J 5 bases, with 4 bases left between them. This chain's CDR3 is CASSYSGYGYTF. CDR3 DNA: TGTGCCAGCAGTTACTCTGGGTATGGCTACACCTTC.

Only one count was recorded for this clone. The CDR3 here is CAWSVGGWEQPQHF. CDR3 in DNA: TGTGCCTGGAGTGTCGGCGGTTGGGAACAGCCCCAGCATTTT. The chain has TRBV30 and TRBJ1-5; D ambiguous. V was trimmed by 0 bases and J by 7 bases, leaving 13 bases between them. The CDR3 covers 14 residues. In germline, CDR1 is GTSNPN, CDR2 SVGIG (reference sequence).

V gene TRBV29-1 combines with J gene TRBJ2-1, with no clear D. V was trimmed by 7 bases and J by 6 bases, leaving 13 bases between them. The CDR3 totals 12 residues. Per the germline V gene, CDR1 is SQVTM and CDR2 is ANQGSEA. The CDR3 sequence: CSASVRINEQFF. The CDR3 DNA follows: TGCAGCGCCTCCGTTAGAATCAATGAGCAGTTCTTC.

DNA of the CDR3: TGTGCCAGCACTCCCGTTGGGGGATCCTACGAGCAGTACTTC. Amino acids: CASTPVGGSYEQYF. The chain couples TRBV6-5 to TRBJ2-7; D may correspond to TRBD1 or TRBD2 (5 bases each). The V and J ends lost 7 bases and 1 base respectively, with 14 bases between them. Germline V gene lookup returns CDR1 MNHEY and CDR2 SVGAGI. CDR3 size: 14 residues.

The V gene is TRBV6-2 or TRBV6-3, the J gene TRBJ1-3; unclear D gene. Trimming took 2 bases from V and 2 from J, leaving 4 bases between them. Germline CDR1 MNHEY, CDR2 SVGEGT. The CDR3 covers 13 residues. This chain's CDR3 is CASSYTAGNTIYF. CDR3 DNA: TGTGCCAGCAGTTACACCGCTGGAAACACCATATATTTT.

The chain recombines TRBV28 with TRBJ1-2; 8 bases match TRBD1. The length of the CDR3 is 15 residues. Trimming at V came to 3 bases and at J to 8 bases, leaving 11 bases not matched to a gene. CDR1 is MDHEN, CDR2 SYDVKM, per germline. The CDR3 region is CASSFPTQGAGGYTF. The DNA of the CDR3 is TGTGCCAGCAGTTTTCCCACTCAGGGGGCAGGGGGCTACACCTTC.

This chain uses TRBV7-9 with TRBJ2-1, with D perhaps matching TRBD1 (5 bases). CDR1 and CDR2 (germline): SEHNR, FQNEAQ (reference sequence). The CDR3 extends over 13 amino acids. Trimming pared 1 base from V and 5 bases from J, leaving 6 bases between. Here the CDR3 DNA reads TGTGCCAGCAGCTTAGTGGACAACAATGAGCAGTTCTTC. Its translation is CASSLVDNNEQFF.

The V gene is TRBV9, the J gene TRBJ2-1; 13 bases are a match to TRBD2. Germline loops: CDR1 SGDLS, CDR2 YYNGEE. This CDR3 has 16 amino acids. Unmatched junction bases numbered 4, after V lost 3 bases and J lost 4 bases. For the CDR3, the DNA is TGTGCCAGCAGCGCCACGACTAGCGGGAGGTACAATGAGCAGTTCTTC. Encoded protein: CASSATTSGRYNEQFF.

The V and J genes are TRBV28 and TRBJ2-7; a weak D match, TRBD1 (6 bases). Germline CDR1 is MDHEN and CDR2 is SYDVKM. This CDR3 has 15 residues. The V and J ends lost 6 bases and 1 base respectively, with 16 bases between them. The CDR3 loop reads CASRPSDSSSYEQYF. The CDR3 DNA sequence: TGTGCCAGCAGGCCCTCGGACAGCTCTTCCTACGAGCAGTACTTC.

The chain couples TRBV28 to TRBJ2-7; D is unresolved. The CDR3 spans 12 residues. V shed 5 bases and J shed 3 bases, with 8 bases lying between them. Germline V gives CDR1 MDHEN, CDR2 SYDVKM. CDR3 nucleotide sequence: TGTGCCAGCAGTCCCCCCGGCTACGAGCAGTACTTC. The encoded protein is CASSPPGYEQYF.

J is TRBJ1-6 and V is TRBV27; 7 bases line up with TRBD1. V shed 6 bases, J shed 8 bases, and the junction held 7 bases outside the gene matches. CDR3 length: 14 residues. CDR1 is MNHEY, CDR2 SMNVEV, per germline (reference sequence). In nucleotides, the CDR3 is TGTGCCAGCAGCCCAGGGGGTTGGGATTCACCCCTCCACTTT. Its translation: CASSPGGWDSPLHF.

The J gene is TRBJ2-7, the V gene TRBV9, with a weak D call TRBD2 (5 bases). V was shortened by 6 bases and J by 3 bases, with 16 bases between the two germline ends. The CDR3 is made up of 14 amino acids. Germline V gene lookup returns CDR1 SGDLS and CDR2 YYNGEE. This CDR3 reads CASTRGEGFYEQYF. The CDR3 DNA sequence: TGTGCCAGCACCCGTGGTGAGGGCTTCTACGAGCAGTACTTC.

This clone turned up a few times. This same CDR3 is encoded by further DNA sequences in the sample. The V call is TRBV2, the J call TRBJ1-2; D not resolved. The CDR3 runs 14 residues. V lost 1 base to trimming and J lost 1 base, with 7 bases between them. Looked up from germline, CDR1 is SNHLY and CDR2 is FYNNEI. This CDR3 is CASSEDRSNYGYTF. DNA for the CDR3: TGTGCCAGCAGTGAAGATCGGAGTAACTATGGCTACACCTTC.

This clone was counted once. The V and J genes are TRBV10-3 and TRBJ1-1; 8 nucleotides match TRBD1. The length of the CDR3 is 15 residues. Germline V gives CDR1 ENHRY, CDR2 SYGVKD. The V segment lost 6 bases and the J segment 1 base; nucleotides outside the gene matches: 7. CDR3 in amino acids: CAIREPGQENTEAFF. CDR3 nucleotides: TGTGCCATCAGGGAACCGGGACAGGAGAACACTGAAGCTTTCTTT.

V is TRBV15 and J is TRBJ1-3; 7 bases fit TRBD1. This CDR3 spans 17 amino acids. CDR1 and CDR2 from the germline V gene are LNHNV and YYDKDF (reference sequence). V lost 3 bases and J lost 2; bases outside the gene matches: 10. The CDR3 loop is CATSSWRQGGPGNTIYF. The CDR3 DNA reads TGTGCCACCAGCAGTTGGCGACAGGGAGGTCCTGGAAACACCATATATTTT.